This T cell receptor beta chain was sequenced for a study of cytomegalovirus exposure and HLA in healthy donors (TCRdb year 2017). Study-wide context: According to an earlier analysis of a few hundred of the donors, roughly 180 million T cells yielded over 100 million unique TCR beta sequences and approximately 300 Gb of sequence data. An early release that covered 500 to 800 HLA-typed donors contained around 330 gigabases of sequencing data and tens of millions of unique TCR sequences. The genetic ancestry cluster associated with self-reported Caucasian donors included around four fifths of the roughly 380 genotyped donors. The study aimed to test whether cataloging public T cell receptors could reveal signatures of past pathogen exposure. Using immunosequencing, the study profiled T cell repertoires from 666 subjects and related those repertoires to cytomegalovirus serostatus. Besides the first cohort of 550 to 750 subjects, a separate validation cohort made up of 120 or so different subjects was used. To predict cytomegalovirus infection status, the study combined high-throughput TCR immunosequencing, statistical association of individual TCRs with disease status, and machine learning. To study patterns of TCR occurrence, a later analysis re-analyzed previously published TCR beta repertoires from 666 donors and added high-resolution HLA genotyping. The later analysis used no new phenotypic data to find candidate immune exposures, relying instead on TCR beta sequences and their occurrence across donors. An earlier analysis of more than 450 of the donors used high-throughput TCR beta sequencing to judge whether each TCR beta V gene segment behaved as functional or pseudogenic. Donor age, sex, ethnicity and CMV serostatus were compiled together with the repertoire data. A later genetic analysis used genome-wide SNP genotypes for 398 of the 666 donors, treating that subset as a discovery cohort. Every repertoire in the discovery cohort had been generated on one and the same sequencing platform. Class I and class II HLA loci were covered by the typing at four-digit resolution. The number of donors typed differed by locus, with roughly 629-640 for A, B, C, DRB1 and DQB1, more than 500 for DQA1, about 610 for DPA1, and 472 for DPB1. About 5 DR-DQ haplotypes were handled as single units for association and clustering, since linkage in the cohort was strong. Among some 400 genotyped donors of the cohort, an average of roughly 230,000 unique TCR beta nucleotide sequences was sequenced per donor, of which about 20% were non-productive.

The cohort comprised several hundred healthy bone marrow donors. At the time of sampling, all cohort members were nominally healthy, though unrecorded immune exposures were likely present. The donor was CMV seronegative and belonged to the group of approximately 320 seronegative cohort members. Each donor provided a peripheral blood sample, and peripheral blood mononuclear cells were used for TCR beta sequencing. Genomic DNA extraction from the blood cell samples was performed with the Qiagen DNeasy Blood Extraction Kit. Comments on this clone: The clone's antigen remains unknown. No much larger clonotype is one base removed from it; base qualities were not supplied.

Reading the germline V gene (reference sequence) gives CDR1 GTSNPN and CDR2 SVGIG. V is reduced by 0 bases and J by 0 bases, leaving a spacing of 6 bases between them. The CDR3, cysteine through phenylalanine, is 14 amino acids long. Only the CDR3 part of the read is kept: 42 bases, read in frame from the first base. On the study overall, not on this receptor specifically: Roughly uniform sequencing depth across donors was assumed in presence/absence analyses, although this assumption may not hold. According to a later analysis, TCR association rates differed among HLA loci, with DRB1 alleles showing the most associated TCRs and HLA-C alleles showing the fewest. In a later genetic analysis, a missense DCLRE1C variant was associated with V-gene and J-gene trimming of TCR beta chains, and the association was replicated in an independent cohort. A later analysis found that most CMV-associated TCR beta chains appeared HLA-restricted, with HLA associations seemingly driven largely by CMV exposure. The only immune exposure information available for the cohort was CMV serostatus. The study listed approximately 150 TCR beta chains as associated with cytomegalovirus. Broadly in line with IMGT annotations, most TCR beta V segments showed up in productive rearrangements about 87% or about 30% of the time in an earlier analysis of 587 of the donors. Compared with equally common non-associated chains, HLA-associated TCR beta chains in a later analysis were more clonally expanded and had lower generation probabilities. Linkage disequilibrium might explain the correlated functional status among segregating V segments, but an unknown experimental factor could not be ruled out. Several of the top co-occurrence clusters appeared to be linked to parvovirus B19, influenza, CMV and Epstein-Barr virus, according to a later analysis. Because counts were too low, about 18 rarely observed V segments, including chromosome 9 orphons, were left out of the earlier analysis of a few hundred of the donors. According to the authors, the approach could potentially be generalized to other disease states and immunological phenotypes. When HLA alleles, especially DR and DQ, strongly co-occurred, attributing TCR associations to individual alleles was difficult. The sequencing pipeline was judged likely to have produced a cluster of highly shared sequence variants as a technical artifact. The classifier was reported to diagnose cytomegalovirus status with high specificity and sensitivity in both the original and validation cohorts. Specific HLA alleles were associated with 15,000 to 20,000 TCR beta sequences at a false discovery rate of 0.05 in a later analysis. Some IMGT-functional V segments, including TRBV6-2 and TRBV6-3, could not be distinguished by the 87-base-pair reads and were therefore excluded. Most TCR sequences were seen in very few donors, while some public TCRs were found in many individuals. A later genetic analysis reported fewer N-insertions in productive TCRs among donors in an Asian-associated ancestry cluster than the 666-donor mean. Because some donors lacked HLA typing at each locus, the association tests relied only on the typed subset. In vitro tests confirmed that three of the cytomegalovirus-associated TCR beta chains recognize cytomegalovirus antigens. In this cohort, only TCR beta chains were sequenced, and detectable features were limited by the absence of alpha or paired-chain data. A further reported finding was that TCR beta sequences accurately predicted the HLA-A and HLA-B alleles for most subjects in the first cohort.

Library creation used the immunoSEQ multiplex PCR assay. A mixture of 60 forward primers for TCR Vbeta segments and 13 reverse primers for TCR Jbeta segments was used in the multiplex PCR. The CDR3 region of rearranged TCR beta genes was amplified from genomic DNA by a multiplex PCR assay. The Illumina HiSeq System was used to sequence the amplified TCR beta libraries as 87-base-pair reads. For the original study's pipeline: A later analysis counted tens of millions of unique TCR beta chains across the 666 repertoires, and some 11 million of these chains were shared by at least two donors. A nearest-neighbor algorithm error-corrected the raw reads and collapsed the reads into unique sequences, merging closely related sequences to remove PCR and sequencing errors. CDR3 sequences were aligned to IMGT reference sequences to assign V, D and J gene segments. For a sequence to be retained, a match of at least six nucleotides was required to both a V gene segment and a J gene segment. Rearrangements were classified as productive when the CDR3 lacked stop codons and remained in frame with V and J, and all other rearrangements were classified as non-productive. CDR3 was defined by IMGT convention, running from the second conserved V-encoded cysteine to the conserved J-encoded phenylalanine. Sequences without an unambiguous match to a single V gene segment were excluded from the earlier analysis of 450 to 750 of the donors. In an earlier analysis of several hundred of the donors, V segments were called functional above 56.7% productive rearrangements and were called segregating when the between-donor standard deviation exceeded 5%. A statistical classification framework was built to diagnose cytomegalovirus status from the catalog of TCR beta chain sequences. A later analysis assigned V and J genes by comparing TCR nucleotide sequences with IMGT/GENE-DB human TR gene sequences. In a later analysis, CDR3 sequences and most-parsimonious VDJ recombination scenarios were assigned using the TCRdist pipeline. In a later analysis, each TCR beta chain was defined by its CDR3 amino acid sequence together with its V-gene family, and reads without a unique V-gene family were excluded. In a later analysis, 500 to 650 highly shared, low-generation-probability nucleotide sequences were removed to address suspected cross-contamination and a sequencing artifact. A later analysis calculated a clonal expansion index for each public chain from normalized within-repertoire ranks of inferred template counts. In a later analysis, generation probabilities were computed using a VDJ recombination model fitted to out-of-frame rearrangements, and the results were checked against IGoR. A later analysis scored TCR-TCR, TCR-HLA and TCR-CMV co-occurrence with hypergeometric tests, applying a repertoire-size bias correction to TCR pairs. To estimate false discovery rates, a later analysis permuted the HLA or CMV assignments 20 times. In a later analysis, co-occurring TCRs were grouped using DBSCAN, with TCRdist sequence similarity added in when clustering inside HLA-allele-positive subsets. Repertoires with fewer than 30,000 or more than 120,000 public chains were left out of co-occurrence clustering, as were five repertoires with anomalous nucleotide sharing. In its TCRdb copy, this immuneACCESS table keeps in-frame sequences only and misses some clones. Where compared with another copy, unresolved V genes explain less than half of these, and the others have no known cause. V and J calls and clone size are those listed in that table; D and trimming were worked out from the DNA. The sample has 100,000 to 150,000 clones on record, 75% to 85% of them singletons. Around 3.3% of the sample rests with the top ten.

In this chain, TRBV30 is recombined with TRBJ1-5; the D gene remains uncertain. The sample consisted of PBMCs. The clonotype comes from a male donor in good health and CMV-seronegative. CDR3 sequence: CAWSVLGSNQPQHF. The DNA sequence is given as TGTGCCTGGAGTGTACTAGGTAGCAATCAGCCCCAGCATTTT.